Detailed here is one T cell receptor beta chain. These data belong to a study of blood T cell repertoires in COVID-19. Using immunoSEQ multiplex PCR, the repertoire was profiled, and TCRdb retains in-frame clones only, with some absent. The sample lists under 350,000 clones, 70% to 90% occurring once. The TCR sequence derives from a man aged 55 to 69 who had recovered from COVID-19. Sequenced: peripheral blood.

CDR3 nucleotides: TGTGCCAGCATACCCAGGTTCAGCAATCAGCCCCAGCATTTT. Protein product: CASIPRFSNQPQHF. The rearrangement uses TRBV19 and TRBJ1-5; D is ambiguous. CDR3 length: 14 residues. Germline CDR1 LNHDA, CDR2 SQIVND (reference sequence). V shed 9 bases and J shed 1 base, with 13 bases lying between them.